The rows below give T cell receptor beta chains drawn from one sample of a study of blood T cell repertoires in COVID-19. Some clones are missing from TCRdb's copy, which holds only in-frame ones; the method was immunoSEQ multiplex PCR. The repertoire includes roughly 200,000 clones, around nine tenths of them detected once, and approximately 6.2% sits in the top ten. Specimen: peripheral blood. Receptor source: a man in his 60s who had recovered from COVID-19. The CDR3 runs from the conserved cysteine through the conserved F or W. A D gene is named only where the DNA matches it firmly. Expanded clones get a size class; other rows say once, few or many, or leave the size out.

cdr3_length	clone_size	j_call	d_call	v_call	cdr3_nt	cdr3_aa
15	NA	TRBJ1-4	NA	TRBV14	TGTGCCAGCAGCCAAGAGTTGCGGGTTAATGAAAAACTGTTTTTT	CASSQELRVNEKLFF
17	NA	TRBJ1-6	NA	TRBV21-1	TGTGCCAGCAGCAAACCATACGAAGGGAGGCAAAATTCACCCCTCCACTTT	CASSKPYEGRQNSPLHF
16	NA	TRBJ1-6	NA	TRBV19	TGTGCCAGTAGTACCCCCGGGGAGAACTATAATTCACCCCTCCACTTT	CASSTPGENYNSPLHF
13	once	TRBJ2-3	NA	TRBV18	TGTGCCAGCTCTCCCGATCGAGAGGATACGCAGTATTTT	CASSPDREDTQYF
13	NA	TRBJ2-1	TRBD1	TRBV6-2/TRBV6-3	TGTGCCAGCAGTAAGGGACAGTACAATGAGCAGTTCTTC	CASSKGQYNEQFF
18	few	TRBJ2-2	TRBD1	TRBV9	TGTGCCAGCAGCGTAGCCCCTTCAGGGGGTCGTGGCACCGGGGAGCTGTTTTTT	CASSVAPSGGRGTGELFF
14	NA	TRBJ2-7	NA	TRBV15	TGTGCCACCAGCAACGGCGGGACCACCTACGAGCAGTACTTC	CATSNGGTTYEQYF
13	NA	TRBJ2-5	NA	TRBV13	TGTGCCAGCAGCTTACGGACTGCTGAGACCCAGTACTTC	CASSLRTAETQYF
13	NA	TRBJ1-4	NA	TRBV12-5	TGTGCTAGTGGCCCCCACGGGGGTGAAAAACTGTTTTTT	CASGPHGGEKLFF
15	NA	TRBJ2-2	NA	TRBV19	TGTGCCAGTAGTATGGCGACAGCGAACACCGGGGAGCTGTTTTTT	CASSMATANTGELFF
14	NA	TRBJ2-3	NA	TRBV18	TGTGCCAGCTCACCAACTAGGTCCACAGATACGCAGTATTTT	CASSPTRSTDTQYF
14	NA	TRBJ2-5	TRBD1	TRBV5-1	TGCGCCAGCAGCACCGGGACAGGACAAGAGACCCAGTACTTC	CASSTGTGQETQYF
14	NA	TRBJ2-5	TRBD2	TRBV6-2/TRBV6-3	TGTGCCAGCAGTTTAACTAGCGGGGGCCAGACCCAGTACTTC	CASSLTSGGQTQYF
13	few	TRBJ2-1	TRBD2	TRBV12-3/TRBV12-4	TGTGCCGGAATGACCGGGACTAGTACTGAGCAGTTCTTC	CAGMTGTSTEQFF
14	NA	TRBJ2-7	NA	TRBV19	TGTGCCAGTAGGCCGAGAACAGCAACCTACGAGCAGTACTTC	CASRPRTATYEQYF
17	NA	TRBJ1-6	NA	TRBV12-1	TGTGCCAGCAGCCCGCACAGGGCGAGGTCCTATAATTCACCCCTCCACTTT	CASSPHRARSYNSPLHF